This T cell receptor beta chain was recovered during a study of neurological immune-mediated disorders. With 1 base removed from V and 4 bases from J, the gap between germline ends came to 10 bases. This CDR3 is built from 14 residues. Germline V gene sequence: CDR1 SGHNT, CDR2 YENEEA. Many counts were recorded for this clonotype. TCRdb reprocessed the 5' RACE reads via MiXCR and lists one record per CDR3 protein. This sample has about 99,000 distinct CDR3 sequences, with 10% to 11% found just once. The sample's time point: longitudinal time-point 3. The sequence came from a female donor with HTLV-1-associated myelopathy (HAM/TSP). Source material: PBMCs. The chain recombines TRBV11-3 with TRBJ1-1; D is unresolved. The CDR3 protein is CASSLGGSSTEAFF. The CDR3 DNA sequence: TGTGCCAGCAGCTTAGGTGGCAGCAGCACTGAAGCTTTCTTT.